These 13 T cell receptor beta chains share one sample of origin, sequenced in a study of glioma-infiltrating T cells after dendritic cell vaccination. Produced via immunoSEQ multiplex PCR; TCRdb's table is partial and in-frame only. Of almost 90,000 clones listed, 83% are singletons. Time point noted: after dendritic cell vaccination, including at tumor progression/relapse. This material consisted of blood, taken after dendritic cell vaccination. The receptors originated from a human donor with glioblastoma.

A few counts support this clone. The chain couples TRBV5-6 to TRBJ2-1; 8 bases line up with TRBD1. V lost 0 bases, J lost 5 bases, and 4 bases stayed unmatched. The germline gives CDR1 SGHDT, CDR2 YYEEEE. The CDR3 length is 15 residues. The CDR3 DNA is TGTGCCAGCAGCTTGGGGGTGACAGGGGACAATGAGCAGTTCTTC. This sequence encodes CASSLGVTGDNEQFF. Using reference TRBV5-6 and TRBJ2-1 for the parts outside the CDR3, the full variable domain is DAGVTQSPTHLIKTRGQQVTLRCSPKSGHDTVSWYQQALGQGPQFIFQYYEEEERQRGNFPDRFSGHQFPNYSSELNVNALLLGDSALYLCASSLGVTGDNEQFFGPGTRLTVL.

The V call is TRBV30, the J call TRBJ2-2; the D gene is possibly TRBD1 (5 bases). Per the germline V gene, CDR1 is GTSNPN and CDR2 is SVGIG (reference sequence). This CDR3 has 12 residues. Trimming shortened V by 3 bases and J by 5 bases, and 7 bases separated the two germline ends. The CDR3 loop is CAWSPGTGELFF. CDR3 sequence (DNA): TGTGCCTGGAGCCCAGGGACCGGGGAGCTGTTTTTT.

This chain connects TRBV19 to TRBJ1-1; D gene uncertain. The CDR3 has 13 amino acids. In germline, CDR1 is LNHDA, CDR2 SQIVND (reference sequence). The V end lost 1 base, the J end lost 4 bases, and 7 bases lay between the germline ends. The CDR3 spells CASSIVQATEAFF. The CDR3 DNA follows: TGTGCCAGTAGTATAGTTCAGGCCACTGAAGCTTTCTTT.

This chain uses TRBV29-1 with TRBJ1-1, with D perhaps matching TRBD1 (6 bases). Per the germline V gene, CDR1 is SQVTM and CDR2 is ANQGSEA. The CDR3 is made up of 15 amino acids. The ends were cut back, 7 bases at V and 5 bases at J, with 23 bases in the middle. The CDR3 here is CSARGDGGARTEAFF. CDR3 DNA sequence: TGCAGCGCCCGAGGTGATGGGGGGGCGAGGACTGAAGCTTTCTTT.

This clone has a single count. The chain is built from TRBV18 and TRBJ2-1; 9 nucleotides match TRBD2. The CDR3 has 15 amino acids. Germline assignment: CDR1 KGHSH and CDR2 LQKENI. The V segment lost 0 bases and the J segment 7 bases; nucleotides outside the gene matches: 4. For the CDR3, the DNA is TGTGCCAGCTCACCACCCGCGGGGGGGAGAAATGAGCAGTTCTTC. It is translated as CASSPPAGGRNEQFF.

V usage is TRBV30 and J usage is TRBJ2-1, with 9 bases aligning to TRBD2. The germline gives CDR1 GTSNPN, CDR2 SVGIG (reference sequence). The CDR3 totals 15 residues. The V segment lost 3 bases and the J segment 9 bases; nucleotides outside the gene matches: 12. The CDR3 region has the DNA TGTGCCTGGAGCGAAAGCGGGGGGTCCGTCGGTGAGCAGTTCTTC. It is translated as CAWSESGGSVGEQFF.

The chain uses TRBV7-2 and TRBJ1-1, with D perhaps TRBD1 (6 bases). This CDR3 has 14 amino acids. Per germline, CDR1 SGHTA and CDR2 FQGNSA. Trimming left V 5 bases short and J 4 bases short, with 14 bases between. The CDR3 DNA sequence: TGTGCCAGCAGCCTCACAGGGATACGCACTGAAGCTTTCTTT. Protein sequence: CASSLTGIRTEAFF.

CDR3 DNA sequence: TGTGCCAGTACAGAGACAGGGGCCACTGAAGCTTTCTTT. Translation: CASTETGATEAFF. The chain is built from TRBV19 and TRBJ1-1; TRBD1 matches at 8 bases. The V and J ends lost 7 bases and 4 bases, in that order; junction bases with no gene match: 5. This CDR3 spans 13 amino acids. The germline CDR1 and CDR2 sequences are LNHDA and SQIVND (reference sequence).

The chain uses TRBV5-6 and TRBJ2-1; TRBD1 matches 9 bases. The CDR3 runs to 15 residues. Germline V gives CDR1 SGHDT, CDR2 YYEEEE. The J segment lost 10 bases and the V segment lost 2 bases, leaving 10 bases of the junction unmatched. CDR3 coding DNA: TGTGCCAGCAGCTTCGGGGACAGGGCATCAAGAGAGCAGTTCTTC. Translated: CASSFGDRASREQFF.

At least ten counts were recorded for this clone. The chain is built from TRBV7-9 and TRBJ1-2; possible D gene TRBD1, 6 bases. Germline V gives CDR1 SEHNR, CDR2 FQNEAQ (reference sequence). The CDR3 runs 14 residues. V was pared by 1 base and J by 5 bases, with 11 bases between. CDR3 in DNA: TGTGCCAGCAGCTTAGAGGCAGGGGCGTATGGCTACACCTTC. Translating it yields CASSLEAGAYGYTF. The full variable domain, completed using reference TRBV7-9 and TRBJ1-2, is DTGVSQNPRHKITKRGQNVTFRCDPISEHNRLYWYRQTLGQGPEFLTYFQNEAQLEKSRLLSDRFSAERPKGSFSTLEIQRTEQGDSAMYLCASSLEAGAYGYTFGSGTRLTVV.

The CDR3 DNA reads TGTGCCAGCAGCTCCAACGGGGGGGGAAACACTGAAGCTTTCTTT. Translating gives CASSSNGGGNTEAFF. The rearrangement links TRBV7-3 to TRBJ1-1, with D possibly TRBD1 on 5 matching bases. V lost 4 bases and J 2 bases, leaving 14 bases between the germline ends. Germline V gene sequence: CDR1 SGHTA, CDR2 FQGTGA. The CDR3 loop spans 15 amino acids.

The gene calls are TRBV30 and TRBJ1-2; weak D call: TRBD1 (5 bases). There are 11 residues in the CDR3. Germline values: CDR1 GTSNPN, CDR2 SVGIG (reference sequence). V lost 5 bases, J lost 5 bases, and 9 bases lay in between. The CDR3 DNA sequence: TGTGCCTGGTACCAGGGTTATGGCTACACCTTC. Translating it yields CAWYQGYGYTF.

A single count supports this clone. The germline gene is not matched at one end of the junction; a read error may be the cause. The chain combines TRBV30 with TRBJ1-1; TRBD1 aligns across 7 bases. CDR1 GTSNPN and CDR2 SVGIG come from the germline V gene (reference sequence). This CDR3 is built from 12 residues. For the CDR3, the DNA is TGTGCCCGGAGTGTAGACAGGGTTTTGGCTTTCTTT. Protein: CARSVDRVLAFF.